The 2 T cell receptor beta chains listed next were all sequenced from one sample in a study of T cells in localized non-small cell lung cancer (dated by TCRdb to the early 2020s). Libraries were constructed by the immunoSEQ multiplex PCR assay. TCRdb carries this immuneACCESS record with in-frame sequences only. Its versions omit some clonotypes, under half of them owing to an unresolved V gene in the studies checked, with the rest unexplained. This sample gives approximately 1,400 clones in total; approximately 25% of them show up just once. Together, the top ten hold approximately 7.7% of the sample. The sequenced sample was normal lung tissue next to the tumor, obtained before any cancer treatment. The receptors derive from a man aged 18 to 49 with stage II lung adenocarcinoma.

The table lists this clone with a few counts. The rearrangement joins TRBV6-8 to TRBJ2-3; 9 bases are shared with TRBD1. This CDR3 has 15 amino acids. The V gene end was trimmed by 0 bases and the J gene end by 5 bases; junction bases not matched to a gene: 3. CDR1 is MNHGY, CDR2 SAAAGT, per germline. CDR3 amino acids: CASSYSQGAVDTQYF. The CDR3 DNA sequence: TGTGCCAGCAGTTACTCACAGGGGGCAGTAGATACGCAGTATTTT.

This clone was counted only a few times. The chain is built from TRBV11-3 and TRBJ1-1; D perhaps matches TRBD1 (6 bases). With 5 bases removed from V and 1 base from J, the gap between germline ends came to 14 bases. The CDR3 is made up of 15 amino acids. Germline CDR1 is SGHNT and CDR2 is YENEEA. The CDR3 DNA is TGTGCCAGCAGCCTCGCTGGGGGCCGGAACACTGAAGCTTTCTTT. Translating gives CASSLAGGRNTEAFF.